This T cell receptor beta chain was obtained from a study of response to subunit inactivated influenza vaccine. Study-wide results and limits: Authors suggested each seasonal influenza vaccination recruits few new T cells.

TCRdb ran MiXCR on the RT-PCR reads and lists one entry per CDR3 protein. This table holds some 500,000 distinct CDR3 sequences, 10% to 15% found once. This CDR3 spans 16 amino acids. Germline V gene lookup returns CDR1 SGHRS and CDR2 YFSETQ. The ends lost 0 bases at V and 4 bases at J; junction bases unmatched: 5. As to this clonotype: Its antigen is currently unknown.

The sample here was PBMCs from blood, taken 40 to 50 days after vaccination. This chain links TRBV5-1 with TRBJ1-3; 9 bases map to TRBD1. This sequence originates from a man aged 50-59 years who received an inactivated influenza vaccine. The CDR3 loop reads CASSLAGTGWGNTIYF. CDR3 DNA sequence: TGCGCCAGCAGCTTGGCCGGGACAGGGTGGGGAAACACCATATATTTT.